Reported below is one T cell receptor (beta chain). Its antigen is not identified. This record comes from a study of blood T cells in healthy people across ages. Study findings and constraints: Considered underestimates were the diversity estimates obtained from one million T cells.

Primed by a sample-barcoded 5' primer and a J-beta primer mix, a second PCR proceeded for roughly 7 to 11 cycles. TCRdb re-analysed the 5' RACE reads in MiXCR, keeping a single row per CDR3 protein. The data show 700,000 to 1,000,000 distinct CDR3 sequences, roughly 44% seen once. The TCR was taken from a man in his 60s in good health. The specimen was blood.

The CDR3 is CASSGGNSGANVLTF. In nucleotides, the CDR3 is TGTGCCAGCAGCGGGGGAAACTCTGGGGCCAACGTCCTGACTTTC. This chain connects TRBV7-9 to TRBJ2-6, with D perhaps TRBD1 or TRBD2 (5 bases each). Trimming took off 5 bases at V and 0 bases at J, with 8 bases between the two ends. CDR1 and CDR2 from the germline V gene are SEHNR and FQNEAQ (reference sequence). The length of the CDR3 is 15 residues.